What follows describes a single T cell receptor (beta chain). Germline CDR1 reads SGHAT; CDR2 reads FQNNGV. V lost 3 bases and J lost 0; bases outside the gene matches: 1. The CDR3 spans 15 residues. This sample was taken from a study of shared clonotypes between healthy human individuals. This was a deep-level run. Clones were sequenced by immunoSEQ multiplex PCR, and TCRdb holds only the in-frame ones, with some missing. The sample includes over a million clones, more than 95% seen only once; the top ten take approximately 1%. It was into CD45RA+ naive and CD45RA-negative memory subsets that the CD4+ cells were split.

Material for sequencing was naive CD4+ T cells sorted from blood. Subset described: CD45RA+ positively selected. The receptor was derived from a man under 40 in good health. J is TRBJ2-7 and V is TRBV11-2; 11 bases fit TRBD2. CDR3 nucleotides: TGTGCCAGCAGCTTTAGCGGGAGGGACTCCTACGAGCAGTACTTC. Translation: CASSFSGRDSYEQYF.